These 2 T cell receptor beta chains share one sample of origin, sequenced in a study of T cell clonality in common variable immunodeficiency. The table came from immunoSEQ multiplex PCR; TCRdb's copy has only in-frame clones and leaves some out. The specimen gives about 35,000 clones without singletons; the ten biggest hold approximately 8.8%. Sequenced input: peripheral blood mononuclear cells. These receptors were collected from a person aged 18 to 70 in good health.

This clone has ten or more counts. The read finishes 3 residues shy of the CDR3 end, and the germline J gene is used to complete it. The rearrangement joins TRBV20-1 to TRBJ2-2, with 8 bases aligning to TRBD2. CDR3 length equals 16 residues. The J segment lost 1 base and the V segment lost 6 bases, leaving 10 bases of the junction unmatched. Germline V gene data show CDR1 as DFQATT and CDR2 as SNEGSKA (reference sequence). The sequenced CDR3 bases are TGCAGTGCCATCGTGGTAGCGGGAAAGAACACCGGGGAG. This sequence encodes CSAIVVAGKNTGE. The full CDR3 reads CSAIVVAGKNTGELFF.

This clone occurred many times. Sequencing ends 3 residues short of the CDR3 end; the germline J gene provides the rest. The chain carries TRBV20-1 and TRBJ2-7; 7 nucleotides line up with TRBD2. V lost 0 bases, J lost 4 bases, and 18 bases stayed unmatched. There are 18 residues in the CDR3. The germline V gene has CDR1 DFQATT and CDR2 SNEGSKA (reference sequence). The sequenced part of the CDR3 DNA is TGCAGTGCTAGAGATCGTAATAGTTGGAGACTAGCAGTATACGAG. It encodes CSARDRNSWRLAVYE. The whole CDR3 sequence reads CSARDRNSWRLAVYEQYF.